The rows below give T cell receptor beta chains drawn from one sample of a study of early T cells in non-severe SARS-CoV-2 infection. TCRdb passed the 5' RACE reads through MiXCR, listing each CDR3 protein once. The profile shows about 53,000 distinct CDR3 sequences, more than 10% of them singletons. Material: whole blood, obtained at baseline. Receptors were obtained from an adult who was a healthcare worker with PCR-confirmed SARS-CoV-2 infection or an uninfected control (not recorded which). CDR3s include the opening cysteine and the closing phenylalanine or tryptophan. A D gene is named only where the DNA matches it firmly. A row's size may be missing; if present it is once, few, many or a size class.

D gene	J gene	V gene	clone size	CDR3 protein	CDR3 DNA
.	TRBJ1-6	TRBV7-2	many	CASSDADSSYSPLHF	TGTGCCAGCAGCGATGCTGACAGTTCCTATTCACCCCTCCACTTT
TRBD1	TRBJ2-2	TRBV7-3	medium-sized	CASRSQGMETGELFF	TGTGCCAGCAGGTCACAGGGGATGGAAACCGGGGAGCTGTTTTTT
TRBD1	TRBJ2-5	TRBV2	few	CASKPGQGVQETQYF	TGTGCCAGCAAACCCGGACAGGGGGTCCAAGAGACCCAGTACTTC
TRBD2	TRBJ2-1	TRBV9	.	CASSGKSGRYNEQFF	TGTGCCAGCAGTGGGAAAAGCGGGAGGTACAATGAGCAGTTCTTC
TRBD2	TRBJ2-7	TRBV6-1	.	CASRVTSGGPYEQYF	TGTGCCAGCAGAGTGACTAGCGGGGGACCCTACGAGCAGTACTTC
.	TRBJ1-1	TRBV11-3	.	CASSFLANTEAFF	TGTGCCAGCAGCTTCCTCGCGAACACTGAAGCTTTCTTT
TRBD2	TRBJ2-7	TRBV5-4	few	CASSPGLAAKTYEQYF	TGTGCCAGCAGCCCCGGACTAGCGGCTAAAACCTACGAGCAGTACTTC
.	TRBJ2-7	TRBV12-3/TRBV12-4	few	CASSPGFSYGQYF	TGTGCCAGCAGCCCAGGATTCTCATACGGGCAGTACTTC
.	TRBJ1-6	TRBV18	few	CASSEAGYSPLHF	TGTGCCAGCTCAGAGGCAGGGTATTCACCCCTCCACTTT
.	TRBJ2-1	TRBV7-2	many	CASSLVASLSNEQFF	TGTGCCAGCAGCTTAGTGGCTAGCTTAAGCAATGAGCAGTTCTTC
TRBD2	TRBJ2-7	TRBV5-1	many	CASSAGTSGRYEQYF	TGCGCCAGCAGCGCCGGGACTAGCGGGAGATACGAGCAGTACTTC
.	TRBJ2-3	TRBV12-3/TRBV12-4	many	CASSPPGTDTQYF	TGTGCCAGCAGTCCTCCTGGCACAGATACGCAGTATTTT
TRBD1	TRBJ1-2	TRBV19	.	CASSIRGQGLKDYGYTF	TGTGCCAGTAGTATCCGGGGACAGGGGCTCAAAGACTATGGCTACACCTTC
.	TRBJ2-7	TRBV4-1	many	CASSQKGGIEQYF	TGCGCCAGCAGCCAAAAGGGGGGAATCGAGCAGTACTTC
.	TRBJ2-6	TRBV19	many	CASSIHQASGANVLTF	TGTGCCAGTAGTATTCATCAGGCCTCTGGGGCCAACGTCCTGACTTTC
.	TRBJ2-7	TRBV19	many	CASSLQGVYEQYF	TGTGCCAGTAGTCTACAGGGCGTCTACGAGCAGTACTTC
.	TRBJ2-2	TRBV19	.	CASRGLRGRDDTGELFF	TGTGCCAGTAGGGGCCTTAGGGGACGGGACGACACCGGGGAGCTGTTTTTT
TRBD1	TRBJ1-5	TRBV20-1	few	CSARDQTGDYSNQPQHF	TGCAGTGCTAGAGACCAAACAGGGGACTATAGCAATCAGCCCCAGCATTTT
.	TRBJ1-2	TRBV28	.	CASSLYRDLRGYTF	TGTGCCAGCAGTTTATACAGGGACTTGAGGGGCTACACCTTC
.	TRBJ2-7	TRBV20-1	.	CSASPMKGSSYEQYF	TGCAGTGCTAGTCCAATGAAGGGGAGTTCCTACGAGCAGTACTTC
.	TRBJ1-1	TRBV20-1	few	CSARDGHRVVTEAFF	TGCAGTGCTAGAGATGGGCACAGGGTAGTCACTGAAGCTTTCTTT
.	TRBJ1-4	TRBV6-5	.	CASRGSGQNEKLFF	TGTGCCAGCAGGGGCAGCGGACAAAATGAAAAACTGTTTTTT
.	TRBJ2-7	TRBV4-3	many	CASSQGFTGYEQYF	TGCGCCAGCAGCCAAGGCTTTACGGGGTACGAGCAGTACTTC
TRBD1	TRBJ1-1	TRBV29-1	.	CSVEPGDRGDTEAFF	TGCAGCGTTGAGCCCGGGGACAGGGGAGACACTGAAGCTTTCTTT
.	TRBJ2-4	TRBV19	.	CASTYAGPKNIQYF	TGTGCCAGTACCTATGCGGGACCGAAAAACATTCAGTACTTC
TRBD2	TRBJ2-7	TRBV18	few	CASSPNPGGDYEQYF	TGTGCCAGCTCACCAAATCCGGGAGGGGACTACGAGCAGTACTTC
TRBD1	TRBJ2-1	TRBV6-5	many	CASSYGIGTGGGEQFF	TGTGCCAGCAGTTACGGGATCGGGACAGGGGGCGGAGAGCAGTTCTTC
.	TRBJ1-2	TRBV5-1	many	CASSGGAAIGYTF	TGCGCCAGCAGCGGTGGTGCGGCTATTGGCTACACCTTC
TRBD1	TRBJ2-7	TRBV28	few	CASSGQEPTYEQYF	TGTGCCAGCTCGGGACAGGAACCAACCTACGAGCAGTACTTC
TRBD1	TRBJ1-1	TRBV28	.	CASRHPGQGEAFF	TGTGCCAGCAGACATCCGGGACAGGGGGAGGCTTTCTTT
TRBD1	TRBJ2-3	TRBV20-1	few	CSARLGQAGSHTQYF	TGCAGTGCTAGGCTTGGACAGGCAGGCTCGCATACGCAGTATTTT
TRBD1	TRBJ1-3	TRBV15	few	CATSPTGAGNTIYF	TGTGCCACCAGCCCTACAGGGGCTGGAAACACCATATATTTT
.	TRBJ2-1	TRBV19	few	CASSPLVGANEQFF	TGTGCCAGTAGTCCCCTGGTGGGGGCCAATGAGCAGTTCTTC
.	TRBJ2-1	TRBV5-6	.	CASSFNFAEQFF	TGTGCCAGCAGCTTTAACTTCGCCGAGCAGTTCTTC
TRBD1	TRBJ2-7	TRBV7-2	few	CASSFGQGSYEQYF	TGTGCCAGCAGCTTCGGACAGGGCTCCTACGAGCAGTACTTC
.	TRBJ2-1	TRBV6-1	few	CASSEALRGPYNEQFF	TGTGCCAGCAGTGAAGCGTTGCGCGGGCCTTACAATGAGCAGTTCTTC
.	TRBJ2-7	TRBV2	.	CASSEALGDFYEQYF	TGTGCCAGCAGTGAAGCGCTTGGGGACTTCTACGAGCAGTACTTC
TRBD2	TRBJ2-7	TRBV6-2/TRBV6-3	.	CASSYSSSLAGGFPYEQYF	TGTGCCAGCAGTTACTCCTCGTCGCTAGCGGGAGGGTTCCCCTACGAGCAGTACTTC
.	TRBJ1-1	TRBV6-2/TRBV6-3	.	CASSYQSSNTEAFF	TGTGCCAGCAGTTACCAGTCTTCCAACACTGAAGCTTTCTTT
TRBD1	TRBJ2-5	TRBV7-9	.	CASSTGQGTRGGTQYF	TGTGCCAGCAGCACGGGACAGGGGACCCGAGGCGGGACCCAGTACTTC
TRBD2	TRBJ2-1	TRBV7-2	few	CASSFFETSGRYEQFF	TGTGCCAGCAGCTTTTTTGAGACTAGCGGGAGATATGAGCAGTTCTTC
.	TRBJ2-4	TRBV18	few	CASSQMGTTHTKNIQYF	TGTGCCAGCTCTCAAATGGGGACAACCCATACCAAAAACATTCAGTACTTC
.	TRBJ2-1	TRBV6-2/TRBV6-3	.	CASSYSGSSLGEQFF	TGTGCCAGCAGTTACTCGGGTAGCTCCCTGGGGGAGCAGTTCTTC
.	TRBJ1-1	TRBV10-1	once	CASSESRRTNTEPFF	TGCGCCAGCAGTGAGTCCCGCCGGACGAACACTGAACCTTTCTTT
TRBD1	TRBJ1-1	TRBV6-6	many	CASRPGGTATEAFF	TGTGCCAGCAGGCCAGGGGGGACGGCCACTGAAGCTTTCTTT
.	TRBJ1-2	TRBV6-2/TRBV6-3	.	CASSRTARGNYGYTF	TGTGCCAGCAGTCGGACAGCGAGGGGTAACTATGGCTACACCTTC
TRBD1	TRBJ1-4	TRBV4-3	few	CASSYRQGRSEKLFF	TGCGCCAGCAGTTATAGACAGGGAAGGAGTGAAAAACTGTTTTTT
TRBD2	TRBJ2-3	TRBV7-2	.	CASSLEAGRHTQYF	TGTGCCAGCAGCTTAGAAGCGGGGAGGCATACGCAGTATTTT
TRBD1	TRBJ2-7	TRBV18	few	CASSRDRNYEQYF	TGTGCCAGCTCACGGGACAGAAACTACGAGCAGTACTTC
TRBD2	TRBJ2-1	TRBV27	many	CASTPTSGSRNEQFF	TGTGCCAGCACCCCCACTAGCGGGAGTCGAAATGAGCAGTTCTTC
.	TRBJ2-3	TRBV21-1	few	CASSKGVRNTDTQYF	TGTGCCAGCAGCAAAGGGGTGCGAAACACAGATACGCAGTATTTT